This T cell receptor (beta chain) is from a study of OX40 agonist ivuxolimab in advanced cancers. Turning to the study itself: Dose-escalation patients were diagnosed with hepatocellular carcinoma, melanoma, renal cell cancer or head and neck cancer.

CDR1 is SGHVS, CDR2 FNYEAQ, per germline. Trimming removed 4 bases from V and 3 bases from J, with 9 bases in between. The CDR3 is 13 residues long. The assay was immunoSEQ multiplex PCR, and TCRdb's table has in-frame clones only and misses some. The sample yields about 77,000 clones, around 83% seen once. The clonotype comes from an adult with an advanced solid tumor such as melanoma, head and neck, liver or kidney cancer. This sample comprised CD4+ or CD8+ T cells sorted from blood, obtained in a trial of the OX40 agonist ivuxolimab. V gene TRBV7-6 combines with J gene TRBJ1-1; possible D gene TRBD1, 5 bases. The CDR3, as DNA: TGTGCCAGCAGCTCTCTGGGGGACACTGAAGCTTTCTTT. This sequence encodes CASSSLGDTEAFF.